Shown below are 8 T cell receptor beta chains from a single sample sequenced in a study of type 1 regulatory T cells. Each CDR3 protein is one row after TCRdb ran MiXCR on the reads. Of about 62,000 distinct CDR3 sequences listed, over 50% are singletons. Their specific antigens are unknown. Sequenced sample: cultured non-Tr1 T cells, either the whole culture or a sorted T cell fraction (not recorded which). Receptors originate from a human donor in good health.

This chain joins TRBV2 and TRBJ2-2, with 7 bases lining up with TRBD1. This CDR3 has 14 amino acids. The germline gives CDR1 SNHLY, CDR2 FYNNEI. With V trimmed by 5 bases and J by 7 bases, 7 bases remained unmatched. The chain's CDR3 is CASSSGQAYGELFF. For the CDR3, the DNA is TGTGCCAGCAGTTCTGGACAGGCCTACGGGGAGCTGTTTTTT.

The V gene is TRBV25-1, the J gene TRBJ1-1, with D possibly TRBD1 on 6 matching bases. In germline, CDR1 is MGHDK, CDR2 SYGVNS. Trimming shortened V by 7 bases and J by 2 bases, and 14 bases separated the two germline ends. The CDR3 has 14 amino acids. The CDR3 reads CASTTGQRNTEAFF. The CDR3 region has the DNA TGTGCCAGCACTACCGGACAGAGAAACACTGAAGCTTTCTTT. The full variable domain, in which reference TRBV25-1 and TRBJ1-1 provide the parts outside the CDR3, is EADIYQTPRYLVIGTGKKITLECSQTMGHDKMYWYQQDPGMELHLIHYSYGVNSTEKGDLSSESTVSRIRTEHFPLTLESARPSHTSQYLCASTTGQRNTEAFFGQGTRLTVV.

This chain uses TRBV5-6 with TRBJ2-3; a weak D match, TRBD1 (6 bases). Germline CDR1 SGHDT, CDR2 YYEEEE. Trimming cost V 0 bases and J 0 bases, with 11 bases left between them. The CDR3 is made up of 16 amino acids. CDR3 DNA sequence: TGTGCCAGCAGCTTGGGACAGGTCCTTAGCACAGATACGCAGTATTTT. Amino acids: CASSLGQVLSTDTQYF.

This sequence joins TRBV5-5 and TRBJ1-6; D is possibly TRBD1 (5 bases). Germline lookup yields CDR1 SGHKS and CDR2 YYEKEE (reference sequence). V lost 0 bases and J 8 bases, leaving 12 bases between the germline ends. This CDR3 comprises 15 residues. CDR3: CASSLVEGRYSPLHF. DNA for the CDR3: TGTGCCAGCAGCTTGGTGGAGGGGAGGTATTCACCCCTCCACTTT.

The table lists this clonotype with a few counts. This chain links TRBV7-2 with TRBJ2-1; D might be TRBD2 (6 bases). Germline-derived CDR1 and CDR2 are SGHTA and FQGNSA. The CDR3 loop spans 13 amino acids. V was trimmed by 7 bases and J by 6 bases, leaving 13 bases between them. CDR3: CASTPRRGNEQFF. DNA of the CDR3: TGTGCCAGCACCCCGAGGAGGGGCAATGAGCAGTTCTTC.

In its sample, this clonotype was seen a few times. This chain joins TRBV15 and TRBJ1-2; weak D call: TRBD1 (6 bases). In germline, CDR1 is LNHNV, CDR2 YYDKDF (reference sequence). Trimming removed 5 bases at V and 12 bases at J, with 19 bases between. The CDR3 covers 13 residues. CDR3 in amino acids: CATSLGARGIDTF. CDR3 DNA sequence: TGTGCCACCAGCTTAGGGGCCAGGGGAATTGACACCTTC.

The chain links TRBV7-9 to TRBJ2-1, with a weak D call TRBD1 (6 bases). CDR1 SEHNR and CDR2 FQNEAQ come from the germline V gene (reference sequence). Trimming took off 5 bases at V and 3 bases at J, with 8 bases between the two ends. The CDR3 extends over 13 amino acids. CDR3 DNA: TGTGCCAGCAGCCAGGACAGCTACAATGAGCAGTTCTTC. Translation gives CASSQDSYNEQFF.

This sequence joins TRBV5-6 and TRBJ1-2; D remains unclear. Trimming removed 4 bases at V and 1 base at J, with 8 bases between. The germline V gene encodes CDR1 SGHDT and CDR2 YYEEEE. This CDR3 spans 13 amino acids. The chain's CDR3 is CASSTGNNYGYTF. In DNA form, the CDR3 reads TGTGCCAGCAGCACTGGGAATAACTATGGCTACACCTTC.